The 11 T cell receptor beta chains listed next were all sequenced from one sample in a study of CD8+ T cells in alopecia areata. RNA was isolated and reverse transcribed to cDNA, the sequencing template. Method: immunoSEQ multiplex PCR; TCRdb's copy keeps in-frame clones and lacks some. Observed in the sample are more than 250,000 clones, none of them singletons. The study sorted pooled cutaneous lymph node cells by CD4, CD8alpha, NKG2D, NKG2ACE and other markers. Sequencing input: CD4+ T cells sorted from a lymph node. These receptor sequences come from a C3H/HeJ mouse with alopecia areata. The strain bears MHC haplotype H2-k.

A word on this clone: Gene names follow the mouse nomenclature. The CDR3 goes on 4 residues after the read ends, and that part is filled in from the germline J gene. The identical CDR3 is also encoded by other nucleotide sequences in the sample. The V call is TRBV13-2, the J call TRBJ2-7, with 10 bases lining up with TRBD2. CDR1 is NNHNN and CDR2 is SYGAGS in the germline V gene (reference sequence). The CDR3 totals 15 residues. V shed 3 bases and J 0 bases; nucleotides not matched to a gene: 3. The CDR3 sequence: CASGGTGGSSYEQYF. The sequenced CDR3 bases are TGTGCCAGCGGTGGGACTGGGGGAAGCTCCTAT.

This clone was seen repeatedly, ten times or more. Gene names and germline match the mouse. The sequenced fragment ends 4 residues before the CDR3 boundary, so the rest is inferred from the germline J gene. The rearrangement links TRBV14 to TRBJ2-5, with D possibly TRBD1 on 6 matching bases. The V and J ends lost 1 base and 3 bases respectively, with 6 bases between them. CDR3 length: 13 amino acids. CDR1 SGHDT and CDR2 FRDEAV come from the germline V gene. The CDR3 DNA, read in part, is TGTGCCAGCAGTTTCAGGGGGCAAGAC. Protein product: CASSFRGQD. The full CDR3 reads CASSFRGQDTQYF.

The sample holds a few counts of this clone. Any gene name here is a mouse gene name. The read is 4 residues too short to cover the CDR3 end, so that end is filled in from the germline J gene. The chain has TRBV13-3 and TRBJ2-1, with 12 bases matching TRBD2. Germline assignment: CDR1 NNHDY and CDR2 SYVADS. The CDR3 spans 14 residues. CDR3 loop: CASRPDWGGPEQFF. CDR3 DNA (partial): TGTGCCAGCAGGCCTGACTGGGGGGGCCCT.

This clone was detected only a few times. The genes and germline here are from mouse. From the germline J gene comes the end of the CDR3, since the read stops 4 residues before it. The same CDR3 is also encoded by other DNA sequences in this sample. V gene TRBV5 combines with J gene TRBJ2-1; D may be TRBD1 (7 bases). CDR1 LGHNA and CDR2 YNLKQL come from the germline V gene (reference sequence). The CDR3 extends over 14 amino acids. CDR3 bases read: TGTGCCAGCAGCCAAGAAGGGGGCGGGGCT. Translating gives CASSQEGGGA. The whole CDR3 sequence reads CASSQEGGGAEQFF.

Concerning this clone: The gene names given are mouse names. The CDR3 end lies 4 residues beyond the end of the read and is filled in from the germline J gene. The rearrangement uses TRBV13-2 and TRBJ2-3; 10 bases are a match to TRBD2. Per the germline V gene, CDR1 is NNHNN and CDR2 is SYGAGS (reference sequence). The CDR3 length is 13 residues. The CDR3 protein is CASGGDWGETLYF. CDR3 DNA (partial): TGTGCCAGCGGTGGGGACTGGGGAGAA.

A remark on this clone: All gene names here are mouse names. Coverage ceases 4 residues before the CDR3 finishes, and the germline J gene fills in the end. This chain connects TRBV19 to TRBJ2-7, with D possibly matching TRBD1 (5 bases). This CDR3 is built from 13 residues. The V end was cut by 1 base, the J end by 3 bases, with 8 bases between. Looked up from germline, CDR1 is FNHDT and CDR2 is SITEND (reference sequence). The sequenced part of the CDR3 DNA is TGTGCCAGCAGTATACAGGGCCGCTAT. This encodes CASSIQGRY. The full CDR3 reads CASSIQGRYEQYF.

This clone came up a few times. Genes here carry mouse names. Read coverage stops 4 residues before the CDR3 terminus; the germline J gene supplies the remainder. The same CDR3 arises from other DNA sequences in this sample as well. This chain links TRBV13-1 with TRBJ2-3, with 10 bases lining up with TRBD2. CDR1 and CDR2 from the germline V gene are NSHNY and SYGAGN. Unmatched junction bases numbered 1, after V lost 0 bases and J lost 0 bases. The CDR3 is made up of 16 amino acids. CDR3 sequence reads: CASSDDWGGSAETLYF. Partial CDR3 DNA: TGTGCCAGCAGTGATGACTGGGGGGGTAGTGCAGAA.

This clone was recorded a few times. Gene labels here are mouse ones. The sequenced fragment ends 4 residues before the CDR3 boundary, so the rest is inferred from the germline J gene. V gene TRBV14 combines with J gene TRBJ2-5; D perhaps matches TRBD1 (5 bases). This CDR3 is built from 14 residues. Germline V gives CDR1 SGHDT, CDR2 FRDEAV. V lost 1 base, J lost 0 bases, and 6 bases lay in between. The DNA read from the CDR3 is TGTGCCAGCAGTTTCGGACATAACCAAGAC. Its protein product is CASSFGHNQD. The full CDR3 is CASSFGHNQDTQYF. Based on the CDR3 plus reference TRBV14 and TRBJ2-5, the full variable domain is EAGVTQSPRYAVLQEGQAVSFWCDPISGHDTLYWYQQPRDQGPQLLVYFRDEAVIDNSQLPSDRFSAVRPKGTNSTLKIQSAKQGDTATYLCASSFGHNQDTQYFGPGTRLLVL.

Only a few counts were recorded for this clone. The listed genes are named as in mouse. Read coverage stops 4 residues before the CDR3 terminus; the germline J gene supplies the remainder. The identical CDR3 is also encoded by other nucleotide sequences in the sample. V usage is TRBV1 and J usage is TRBJ2-1; 8 nucleotides agree with TRBD1. After removal of 4 bases from V and 0 bases from J, the junction contained 2 bases not matched to a gene. CDR3 length: 15 residues. CDR1 is NSQYPW, CDR2 LRSPGD, per germline (reference sequence). The part of the CDR3 DNA that was read is TGCACCTGCAGTGAGGGGACAGGTAACTATGCT. As protein: CTCSEGTGNYA. The whole CDR3 sequence is CTCSEGTGNYAEQFF.

This clone was detected a few times. Gene names refer to mouse genes. CDR3 DNA, as far as it was read: TGTGCCTGGAGGCAGGGACAGGGGGGTGCAGAA. Translating gives CAWRQGQGGAE. The CDR3 in full is CAWRQGQGGAETLYF. This chain joins TRBV31 and TRBJ2-3; 11 bases fit TRBD1. Read data end 4 residues before the CDR3 end; the end is taken from the germline J gene. The V segment lost 3 bases and the J segment 1 base; nucleotides outside the gene matches: 3. This CDR3 comprises 15 residues. The germline V gene encodes CDR1 GKSSPN and CDR2 SITVG.

Turning to this clone: The germline and genes are mouse ones. Read data end 4 residues before the CDR3 end; the end is taken from the germline J gene. The chain uses TRBV17 and TRBJ2-4; D gene ambiguous. The CDR3 has 13 amino acids. Germline V lookup: CDR1 MNHDT, CDR2 YYDKIL. The V end was cut by 6 bases, the J end by 0 bases, with 7 bases between. CDR3 DNA, as far as it was read: TGTGCTAGCAGCGTAGTTAGTCAAAAC. Translation gives CASSVVSQN. The full CDR3 protein is CASSVVSQNTLYF.